Listed here are 8 T cell receptor delta chains from one sample, sequenced in a study of γδ T cells in repeated Plasmodium falciparum infection. TCRdb fed the multiplex PCR reads into CATT to redo clone calling. The sample gives approximately 53,000 delta-chain clones, over 1.5% of which show up once; 15% is in the top ten. Gammadelta T cells were flow-sorted from PBMC into Vgamma9/Vdelta2+ and Vdelta2-negative populations for bulk analysis. Sample: gamma-delta T cells from blood. The receptors here all came from a pool of human donors (malaria-infected and uninfected, not separated).

Only a few counts were recorded for this clone. The protein TCRdb lists belongs to a much larger clone and differs from this DNA's translation at residue 12, which points to a read error; the protein shown is made from the DNA. The J gene is TRDJ1, the V gene TRDV1, with TRDD3 matching 7 bases. TCRdb lists no J gene, so it was determined here by aligning the DNA to germline. This CDR3 is built from 19 residues. CDR1 is TSWWSYY and CDR2 is QGS in the germline V gene. The V gene end was trimmed by 2 bases and the J gene end by 0 bases; junction bases not matched to a gene: 15. CDR3 coding DNA: TGTGCTCTTGGGGAATCTACGCAGTACTGGGGAATATACACCGATAAACTCATCTTT. Translation: CALGESTQYWGIYTDKLIF.

This clone came up many times. This DNA translates differently at residue 14 from the TCRdb protein, which is that of a much larger clone; a read error is likely, and the protein shown is the DNA's own translation. The rearrangement uses TRDV1 and TRDJ1; D is possibly TRDD3 (6 bases). Germline V gene lookup returns CDR1 TSWWSYY and CDR2 QGS. The CDR3 is made up of 16 amino acids. The CDR3 DNA sequence: TGTGCTCTTGGGGATTCTTGGGGGGGGTACACCGATAAACCCATCTTT. Translating it yields CALGDSWGGYTDKPIF.

The table lists this clone with a few counts. TCRdb's protein for this DNA is that of a much larger clone and differs from the translation at residue 13, likely a read error; the protein shown is the DNA translation. V and J are TRDV1 and TRDJ2, with D tentatively TRDD2 (6 bases). The J gene is not listed in TCRdb, so it was assigned here from a DNA match to germline. The CDR3 length is 21 residues. Germline V gene sequence: CDR1 TSWWSYY, CDR2 QGS. Trimming removed 4 bases at V and 0 bases at J, with 27 bases between. The CDR3 DNA follows: TGTGCTCTTGGGGCCCCCTTCCCTTGCCGGCATAGCTTTACTTTGACAGCACAACTCTTCTTT. This encodes CALGAPFPCRHSFTLTAQLFF.

This clone was counted at least ten times. With only one base between it and a far larger clone, this is likely a read error. Other DNA sequences in the same sample also yield this CDR3. The chain uses TRDV2 and TRDJ1; TRDD3 matches 8 bases. Germline CDR1 and CDR2: GEAIGNYY and EKD. The CDR3 is made up of 20 amino acids. The CDR3 coding sequence is TGTGCCTGTGACATTGACCGGCCTCGGGGGGATAGAAAGTACACTGATAAACTCATCTTT. This encodes CACDIDRPRGDRKYTDKLIF.

Notes on this clone: The protein in TCRdb stems from a much larger clone and differs at residue 9 from this DNA's translation, likely a read error; here the protein is translated from the DNA. The J gene went uncalled, whereas the V gene is TRDV1; TRDD3, as called in the table, went unchecked against the DNA. The CDR3 totals 18 residues. Germline assignment: CDR1 TSWWSYY and CDR2 QGS. The CDR3 sequence: CALGEAYPRWGIRRALIF. The CDR3 DNA reads as TGTGCTCTTGGGGAAGCCTACCCCCGCTGGGGGATACGGCGAGCGCTCATCTTT.

This clone has a count of ten or more. One base separates it from a far larger clone, so it is likely a read error. This chain connects TRDV1 to TRDJ1; 7 bases align to TRDD3. Germline V gene lookup returns CDR1 TSWWSYY and CDR2 QGS. With V trimmed by 4 bases and J by 0 bases, 29 bases remained unmatched. The CDR3 has 23 residues. The CDR3 region has the DNA TGTGCTCTTGGGGGAACTTCGGTTCTAGGGAGACTGGGGATTACTACGTACACCGATAAACTCATCTTT. Its translation is CALGGTSVLGRLGITTYTDKLIF.

This clone was recorded at least ten times. TCRdb lists the protein of a much larger clone for this DNA, which differs at residue 13, so this is likely a read error; the protein given here is translated from the DNA itself. This chain joins TRDV1 and TRDJ1, with 7 positions matching TRDD3. The CDR3 is 17 amino acids. Germline V gene sequence: CDR1 TSWWSYY, CDR2 QGS. V lost 2 bases to trimming and J lost 7 bases; unmatched junction nucleotides: 16. This chain's CDR3 is CALGEYSLGYYRGKLIF. The CDR3 DNA reads as TGTGCTCTTGGGGAATACAGCCTGGGATACTACCGGGGTAAACTCATCTTT.

The chain links TRDV1 to TRDJ1; 13 positions match TRDD3. TCRdb leaves out the J gene; it was filled in here by matching the DNA to germline. Germline-derived CDR1 and CDR2 are TSWWSYY and QGS. V lost 6 bases, J lost 0 bases, and 22 bases stayed unmatched. The CDR3 covers 22 residues. This chain's CDR3 is CALGKRSNWGIRRPPYTDKLIF. For the CDR3, the DNA is TGTGCTCTTGGCAAACGGTCCAACTGGGGGATACGTCGGCCACCGTACACCGATAAACTCATCTTT.